The 24 T cell receptor beta chains given below trace back to one sample, sequenced in a study of cytomegalovirus exposure and HLA in healthy donors. Vbeta (60) and Jbeta (13) primers were used in the PCR. The data were produced by immunoSEQ multiplex PCR, yet TCRdb's version contains in-frame clones alone and is incomplete. Here the sample spans approximately 80,000 clones, 63% being singletons. Specimen: PBMCs. These receptors all come from a middle-aged woman in good health and CMV-seropositive.

This clone was observed a few times. Here the CDR3 DNA reads TGTGCCAGCAGCTTAGCGCGTGGGGGCTTGGGAAACACCATATATTTT. As protein: CASSLARGGLGNTIYF. The rearrangement joins TRBV7-2 to TRBJ1-3; D might be TRBD1 (6 bases). Trimming shortened V by 0 bases and J by 4 bases, and 13 bases separated the two germline ends. Germline-derived CDR1 and CDR2 are SGHTA and FQGNSA. The CDR3 is made up of 16 amino acids.

The chain employs TRBV19 and TRBJ2-7; D is possibly TRBD1 (5 bases). This CDR3 is 13 amino acids long. V lost 5 bases and J lost 5, with 13 bases in between. CDR1 and CDR2 (germline): LNHDA, SQIVND (reference sequence). The CDR3 coding sequence is TGTGCCAGTAGTTTTGGGATAGGGGACGAGCAGTACTTC. This codes for CASSFGIGDEQYF.

CDR3: CASSTPTGSGRNTEAFF. In DNA, the CDR3 is TGTGCCAGTAGTACCCCGACAGGGTCGGGACGGAACACTGAAGCTTTCTTT. This chain connects TRBV19 to TRBJ1-1; 7 nucleotides agree with TRBD1. The CDR3 covers 17 residues. V shed 4 bases, J shed 1 base, and the junction held 12 bases outside the gene matches. Looked up from germline, CDR1 is LNHDA and CDR2 is SQIVND (reference sequence).

V gene TRBV28 combines with J gene TRBJ1-2; D not certain. Per the germline V gene, CDR1 is MDHEN and CDR2 is SYDVKM. Trimming cost V 3 bases and J 5 bases, with 13 bases left between them. The CDR3 loop spans 14 amino acids. CDR3 nucleotides: TGTGCCAGCAGTTTTGGTTCGGCGGGGTATGGCTACACCTTC. It encodes CASSFGSAGYGYTF.

The chain is built from TRBV6-1 and TRBJ1-3; D is unclear. V lost 4 bases to trimming and J lost 3 bases, with 16 bases between them. CDR3 length equals 16 residues. In germline, CDR1 is MNHNS, CDR2 SASEGT. This chain's CDR3 is CASSASFSGGGNTIYF. In DNA form, the CDR3 reads TGTGCCAGCAGTGCCTCTTTTTCAGGTGGTGGAAACACCATATATTTT.

This clone was detected only a few times. This sequence joins TRBV5-1 and TRBJ1-1; the D is unclear. V was shortened by 4 bases and J by 2 bases, with 12 bases between the two germline ends. This CDR3 comprises 14 residues. Per the germline V gene, CDR1 is SGHRS and CDR2 is YFSETQ. This chain's CDR3 is CASSVGSLNTEAFF. CDR3 coding DNA: TGCGCCAGCAGCGTCGGGTCTCTCAACACTGAAGCTTTCTTT.

The V and J genes are TRBV7-2 and TRBJ1-1; D call uncertain. Germline-derived CDR1 and CDR2 are SGHTA and FQGNSA. There are 13 residues in the CDR3. Trimming stripped 8 bases from V and 3 bases from J, with 13 bases between. The CDR3 protein is CASRSPVDTEAFF. CDR3 DNA: TGTGCCAGCCGTTCCCCGGTGGACACTGAAGCTTTCTTT. Full variable domain (missing parts from reference TRBV7-2 and TRBJ1-1): GAGVSQSPSNKVTEKGKDVELRCDPISGHTALYWYRQSLGQGLEFLIYFQGNSAPDKSGLPSDRFSAERTGGSVSTLTIQRTQQEDSAVYLCASRSPVDTEAFFGQGTRLTVV.

About this clone itself: It is unclear where the CDR3 begins or ends on the DNA, so no DNA is shown, and the CDR3 is as TCRdb lists it. The rearrangement links TRBV28 to TRBJ1-5; the D call in the table, TRBD1, was not verified against the DNA. The CDR3 adds up to 17 amino acids, both ends counted. Germline V gene data show CDR1 as MDHEN and CDR2 as SYDVKM. The CDR3 region is CASSSSGRGIANQPQHF.

V is TRBV28 and J is TRBJ2-1; a possible D gene is TRBD1 (6 bases). V was clipped by 3 bases and J by 4 bases, with 16 bases between them. This CDR3 is 16 amino acids long. Germline V gene lookup returns CDR1 MDHEN and CDR2 SYDVKM. This chain's CDR3 is CASSLGEGDGYNEQFF. DNA for the CDR3: TGTGCCAGCAGTTTGGGAGAGGGGGATGGTTACAATGAGCAGTTCTTC.

This clone turned up a few times. V usage is TRBV5-5 and J usage is TRBJ1-2; D unclear. The CDR3 length is 13 residues. V lost 2 bases and J lost 3, with 8 bases in between. The germline CDR1 and CDR2 sequences are SGHKS and YYEKEE (reference sequence). CDR3 in amino acids: CASSFAEDYGYTF. The DNA for the CDR3 is TGTGCCAGCAGCTTCGCGGAGGACTATGGCTACACCTTC.

V and J are TRBV7-3 and TRBJ2-1; maybe TRBD2 (5 bases). V gave up 5 bases and J gave up 2 bases, with 16 bases separating them. Germline CDR1 reads SGHTA; CDR2 reads FQGTGA. The CDR3 has 16 residues. The CDR3 DNA reads as TGTGCCAGCAGCCCGACCTCCCGGGGAGCCTACAATGAGCAGTTCTTC. Its translation: CASSPTSRGAYNEQFF.

This clone was recorded a few times. The chain carries TRBV6-4 and TRBJ1-1; a possible D gene is TRBD1 (5 bases). V was cut by 6 bases and J by 4 bases, with 12 bases left in between. Germline-derived CDR1 and CDR2 are MRHNA and SNTAGT. The CDR3 covers 13 residues. CDR3 coding DNA: TGTGCCAGCAGCAGGGAGGCGGGCACTGAAGCTTTCTTT. It specifies CASSREAGTEAFF.

V and J are TRBV7-9 and TRBJ2-1, with 7 bases fitting TRBD1. The CDR3 is 16 amino acids. The junction had 11 bases not matched to a gene; V was cut back by 6 bases and J by 3 bases. The germline CDR1 and CDR2 sequences are SEHNR and FQNEAQ (reference sequence). The CDR3 loop reads CASSVRGGRSYNEQFF. The CDR3 DNA reads TGTGCCAGCAGTGTCAGAGGGGGCCGTAGCTACAATGAGCAGTTCTTC.

This chain links TRBV6-1 with TRBJ1-2; possibly TRBD1 for D (5 bases). The CDR3 runs to 12 residues. V dropped 5 bases and J dropped 8 bases, with 12 bases sitting between them. Germline V gene data show CDR1 as MNHNS and CDR2 as SASEGT. CDR3 coding DNA: TGTGCCAGCAGTCAAAAAAGGGGAGGCTACACCTTC. Protein product: CASSQKRGGYTF.

The chain combines TRBV28 with TRBJ1-1, with 9 bases lining up with TRBD1. This CDR3 contains 17 residues. After removal of 4 bases from V and 7 bases from J, the junction contained 16 bases not matched to a gene. The V gene's germline CDR1 is MDHEN and CDR2 SYDVKM. In nucleotides, the CDR3 is TGTGCCAGCAGTTCCTTAGGGACAGGGCCTAGGGTGCTTGAAGCTTTCTTT. This sequence encodes CASSSLGTGPRVLEAFF.

The chain recombines TRBV28 with TRBJ1-5; D gene unclear. Germline lookup yields CDR1 MDHEN and CDR2 SYDVKM. The CDR3 has 15 residues. V lost 5 bases to trimming and J lost 2 bases, with 13 bases between them. The CDR3: CASSPRTGGNQPQHF. CDR3 bases: TGTGCCAGCAGTCCCCGGACTGGGGGCAATCAGCCCCAGCATTTT.

This clone occurred a few times. The chain links TRBV13 to TRBJ1-1; TRBD1 agrees at 8 bases. From germline, CDR1 is PRHDT and CDR2 FYEKMQ (reference sequence). This CDR3 comprises 14 residues. The J segment lost 1 base and the V segment lost 6 bases, leaving 4 bases of the junction unmatched. This chain's CDR3 is CASSPGGSNTEAFF. The CDR3 nucleotides read TGTGCCAGCAGTCCAGGGGGCTCGAACACTGAAGCTTTCTTT.

Here the CDR3 reads CARSGEGGTGELFF. The CDR3 DNA follows: TGTGCCCGTAGCGGGGAAGGAGGCACCGGGGAGCTGTTTTTT. This chain joins TRBV30 and TRBJ2-2; 8 bases are a match to TRBD2. The ends lost 8 bases at V and 4 bases at J; junction bases unmatched: 9. CDR3 length: 14 residues. Germline CDR1 and CDR2: GTSNPN and SVGIG (reference sequence).

This clone showed up just once. The rearrangement uses TRBV7-6 and TRBJ1-2; TRBD1 is a possible D gene (5 bases). Germline loops: CDR1 SGHVS, CDR2 FNYEAQ. This CDR3 contains 16 residues. The ends were cut back, 0 bases at V and 2 bases at J, with 13 bases in the middle. CDR3 residues: CASSLAQGEVNYGYTF. The DNA for the CDR3 is TGTGCCAGCAGCTTAGCGCAAGGGGAAGTGAACTATGGCTACACCTTC.

The rearrangement joins TRBV28 to TRBJ2-7; maybe TRBD2 (6 bases). Germline V lookup: CDR1 MDHEN, CDR2 SYDVKM. The CDR3 covers 13 residues. V was cut by 8 bases and J by 4 bases, with 15 bases left in between. In DNA, the CDR3 is TGTGCCAGCTCCGCGGGACCAGTATACGAGCAGTACTTC. Translated: CASSAGPVYEQYF.

Many counts were recorded for this clone. The chain joins TRBV10-3 to TRBJ2-1; 14 bases are shared with TRBD2. The CDR3 runs 13 residues. The trim removed 4 bases at V and 10 bases at J, leaving 0 bases unmatched. Germline loops: CDR1 ENHRY, CDR2 SYGVKD. CDR3 DNA sequence: TGTGCCATCAGTGGGACTAGCGGGAGGGAGCAGTTCTTC. Translating it yields CAISGTSGREQFF.

The J gene is TRBJ2-1, the V gene TRBV7-9, with TRBD2 matching over 10 bases. This CDR3 contains 15 residues. The germline CDR1 and CDR2 sequences are SEHNR and FQNEAQ (reference sequence). V dropped 5 bases and J dropped 10; count of bases not matched to a gene: 11. In DNA, the CDR3 is TGTGCCAGCAGCCGCTATAACCTAGCGGGAGAAGAGCAGTTCTTC. Residues: CASSRYNLAGEEQFF.

The rearrangement links TRBV19 to TRBJ1-1, with 8 bases fitting TRBD1. The CDR3 covers 15 residues. Germline V gene data show CDR1 as LNHDA and CDR2 as SQIVND (reference sequence). Losses at the gene ends were 2 bases for V and 3 bases for J; bases not matched to a gene: 5. The CDR3: CASSIKQGAYTEAFF. DNA for the CDR3: TGTGCCAGTAGTATAAAGCAGGGGGCATACACTGAAGCTTTCTTT.

Notes on this clone: This CDR3 is also generated by other DNA sequences in the sample. V is TRBV7-2 and J is TRBJ2-5; tentatively, D is TRBD2 (5 bases). Trimming removed 3 bases at V and 2 bases at J, with 13 bases between. The CDR3 totals 15 residues. Germline V gene lookup returns CDR1 SGHTA and CDR2 FQGNSA. This CDR3 is CASSFGGSVQETQYF. CDR3 nucleotide sequence: TGTGCCAGCAGCTTCGGAGGCAGCGTACAAGAGACCCAGTACTTC.